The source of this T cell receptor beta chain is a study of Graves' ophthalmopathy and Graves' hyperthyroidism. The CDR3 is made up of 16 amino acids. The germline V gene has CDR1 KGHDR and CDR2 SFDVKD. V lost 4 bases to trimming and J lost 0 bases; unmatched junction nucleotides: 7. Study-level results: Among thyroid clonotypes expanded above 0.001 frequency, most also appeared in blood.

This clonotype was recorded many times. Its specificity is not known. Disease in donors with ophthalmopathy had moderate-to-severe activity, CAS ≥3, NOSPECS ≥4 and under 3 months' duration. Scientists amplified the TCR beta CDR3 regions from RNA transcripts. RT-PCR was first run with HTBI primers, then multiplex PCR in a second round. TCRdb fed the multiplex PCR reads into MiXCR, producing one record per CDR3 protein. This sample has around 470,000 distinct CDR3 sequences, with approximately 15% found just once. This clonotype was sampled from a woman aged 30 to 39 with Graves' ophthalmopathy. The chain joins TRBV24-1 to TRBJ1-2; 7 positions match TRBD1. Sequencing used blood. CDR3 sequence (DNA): TGTGCCACCAGTGACTCCCTCGGGACAGCTAACTATGGCTACACCTTC. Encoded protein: CATSDSLGTANYGYTF.